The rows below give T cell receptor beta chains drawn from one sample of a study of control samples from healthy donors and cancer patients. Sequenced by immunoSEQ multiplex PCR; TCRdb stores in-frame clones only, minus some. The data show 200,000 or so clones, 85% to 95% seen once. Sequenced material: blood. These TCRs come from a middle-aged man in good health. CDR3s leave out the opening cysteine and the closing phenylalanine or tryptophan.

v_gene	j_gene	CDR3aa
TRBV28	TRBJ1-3	ASSLSEGVSGNTIY
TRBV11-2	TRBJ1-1	ASSSRVAHTEAF
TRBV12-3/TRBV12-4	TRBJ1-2	ASSWTVYGYT
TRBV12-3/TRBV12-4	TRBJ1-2	ASSEQGNYGYT
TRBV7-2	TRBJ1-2	ASSLLGAPYGYT
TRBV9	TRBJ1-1	ASSVSSENTEAF
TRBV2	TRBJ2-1	ASSERTGGGNEQF
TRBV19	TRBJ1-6	ASRSSYNSPLH
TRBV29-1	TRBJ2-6	SVDITGANVLT
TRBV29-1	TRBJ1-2	SAGSGQGVNGYT
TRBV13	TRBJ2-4	ASSQVAGYAKNIQY
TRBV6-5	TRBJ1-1	ASSFSRPNTEAF
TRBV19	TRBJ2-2	ASSRVGVTGELF
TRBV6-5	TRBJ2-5	ASSYSGGRETQY
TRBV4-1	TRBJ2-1	ASRERVGFPYNEQF
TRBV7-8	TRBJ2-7	ASSLGTGFYEQY
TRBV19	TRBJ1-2	ASIPIQNSYGYT
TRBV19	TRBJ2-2	ASSVGRTNTGELF
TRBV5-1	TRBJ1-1	ASSARDTEGAF
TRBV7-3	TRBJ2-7	ASSLDRLASYEQY
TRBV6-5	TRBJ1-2	ASRPLLTGNYGYT
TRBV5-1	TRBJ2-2	ASSLGQAEAGELF
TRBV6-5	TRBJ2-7	ASSYSVGQASYEQY
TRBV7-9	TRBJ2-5	ASSFGSGGLQETQY
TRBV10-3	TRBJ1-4	AISESRPRTDEKLF
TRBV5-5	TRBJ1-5	ASSLIWGNQPQH
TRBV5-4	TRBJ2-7	ASSRTGYEQY
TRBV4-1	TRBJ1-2	ASSSRTGEGGGYT
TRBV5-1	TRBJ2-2	ASSPTENTGELF
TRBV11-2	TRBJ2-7	ASSLAGVGEQY
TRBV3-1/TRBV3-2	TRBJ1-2	ASSLTTGRYGYT
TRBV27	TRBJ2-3	ASSLGRVPGDTQY
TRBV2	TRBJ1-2	ASRLPGQLGYGYT
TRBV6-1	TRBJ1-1	ASSETLQYTEAF
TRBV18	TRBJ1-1	ASSSGGGGEAF
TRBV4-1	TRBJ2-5	ASSPIGGAGGPETQY
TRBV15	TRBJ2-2	ATSRGTGELF
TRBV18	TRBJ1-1	ASSVTGGTEAF
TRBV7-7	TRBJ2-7	ASSLVPGGEQY
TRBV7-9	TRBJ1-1	ASSLVLEAGAF
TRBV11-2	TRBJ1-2	ASSLDLWTGGYGYT
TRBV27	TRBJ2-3	ASSWGGTGVVTQY
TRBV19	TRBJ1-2	ASAQEGGDGYT
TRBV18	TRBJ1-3	ASSPRAPGSGNTIY
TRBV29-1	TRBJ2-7	SVAPPAGGEQY